These 29 T cell receptor beta chains originate from one sample sequenced in a study of Graves' ophthalmopathy and Graves' hyperthyroidism listed by TCRdb under 2018. The sequencer listed for this sample is Illumina HiSeq 2000. For repertoire sequencing, the TCR beta CDR3 regions were amplified from RNA transcripts. The first round was an RT-PCR using HTBI primers with the Qiagen OneStep RT-PCR kit, and this first round was followed by a second-round multiplex PCR, then size selection and purification. The public reads were quality trimmed at Q25 with fastp and then assembled into clones with MiXCR by TCRdb, keeping productive beta chains. CDR3 protein sequences are deduplicated, and each keeps its most common genes and DNA. Within this sample are a few hundred thousand distinct CDR3 sequences, with 17% of them counted one time only. Approximately 2.4% of the sample is held by the ten biggest clonotypes.

The sample taken for sequencing was peripheral blood. The receptors stem from an adult woman with stable Graves' hyperthyroidism.

The chain has TRBV6-1 and TRBJ1-5; D remains unclear. This CDR3 has 15 amino acids. Germline V gene lookup returns CDR1 MNHNS and CDR2 SASEGT. Trimming took 4 bases from V and 2 from J, leaving 12 bases between them. The CDR3 nucleotides read TGTGCCAGCAGTGTCCTGACCGGGGGCAATCAGCCCCAGCATTTT. Residues: CASSVLTGGNQPQHF.

This clonotype was recorded many times. This sequence joins TRBV29-1 and TRBJ2-7; 9 bases align to TRBD1. The J segment lost 0 bases and the V segment lost 1 base, leaving 7 bases of the junction unmatched. In germline, CDR1 is SQVTM, CDR2 ANQGSEA. This CDR3 contains 16 residues. Here the CDR3 DNA reads TGCAGCGTTGAAGGCCTCGACAGGGGGAGCTCCTACGAGCAGTACTTC. This encodes CSVEGLDRGSSYEQYF.

This clonotype showed up many times. The rearrangement links TRBV28 to TRBJ2-7, with D maybe TRBD1 (6 bases). The V and J ends lost 6 bases and 1 base respectively, with 19 bases between them. Germline lookup yields CDR1 MDHEN and CDR2 SYDVKM. The CDR3 is made up of 16 amino acids. CDR3 sequence: CASSRIQGFRSYEQYF. The CDR3 nucleotides read TGTGCCAGCAGCCGAATCCAGGGGTTTAGGTCCTACGAGCAGTACTTC.

This clonotype was detected many times. The V gene is TRBV6-5, the J gene TRBJ2-7, with a tentative D call TRBD1 (6 bases). The CDR3 is made up of 16 amino acids. V was pared by 0 bases and J by 5 bases, with 17 bases between. Looked up from germline, CDR1 is MNHEY and CDR2 is SVGAGI. CDR3 loop: CASSYSRQVVIHEQYF. In DNA form, the CDR3 reads TGTGCCAGCAGTTACTCGCGACAGGTAGTAATCCACGAGCAGTACTTC.

This clonotype was counted a few times. The rearrangement links TRBV20-1 to TRBJ2-5, with 8 bases fitting TRBD1. The V and J ends lost 6 bases and 2 bases, in that order; junction bases with no gene match: 11. In germline, CDR1 is DFQATT, CDR2 SNEGSKA (reference sequence). The CDR3 totals 15 residues. The CDR3 DNA is TGCAGTGCAAACACCCCGACAGGGGAACAAGAGACCCAGTACTTC. Encoded protein: CSANTPTGEQETQYF.

This clonotype was seen many times. CDR3 nucleotide sequence: TGTGCCAGCAGCGTAGACGGCGGGAGTGTCTGGGACGAGCAGTACTTC. Translating gives CASSVDGGSVWDEQYF. The genes are TRBV9 and TRBJ2-7; 7 positions match TRBD2. CDR1 is SGDLS, CDR2 YYNGEE, per germline. This CDR3 contains 16 residues. The junction had 11 bases not matched to a gene; V was cut back by 0 bases and J by 5 bases.

This clonotype appeared many times. The chain has TRBV27 and TRBJ2-4; TRBD2 aligns across 16 bases. The germline gives CDR1 MNHEY, CDR2 SMNVEV (reference sequence). J was trimmed by 0 bases and V by 5 bases; bases with no gene match: 4. The CDR3 has 18 amino acids. The CDR3 loop is CASSRGLAGGVAKNIQYF. CDR3 sequence (DNA): TGTGCCAGCAGTCGGGGACTAGCGGGGGGGGTAGCCAAAAACATTCAGTACTTC.

This clonotype appeared many times. The CDR3 bases are TGTGCCAGCAACTCGGGACTAGGGGATTTGGAGACCCAGTACTTC. Amino acids: CASNSGLGDLETQYF. J is TRBJ2-5 and V is TRBV27; 8 positions match TRBD2. The J segment lost 5 bases and the V segment lost 7 bases, leaving 12 bases of the junction unmatched. The length of the CDR3 is 15 residues. Germline V gene data show CDR1 as MNHEY and CDR2 as SMNVEV (reference sequence).

V is TRBV4-2 and J is TRBJ2-7; 9 positions match TRBD1. The CDR3 has 17 amino acids. Germline values: CDR1 LGHNA, CDR2 YNFKEQ. Germline trimming cut 4 bases from V and 4 bases from J; bases unmatched to any gene: 14. In DNA, the CDR3 is TGTGCCAGCAGCCGAGCCATTACGGGACAGGGAGGATACGAGCAGTACTTC. Translated: CASSRAITGQGGYEQYF.

This clonotype was seen ten or more times. V usage is TRBV27 and J usage is TRBJ2-7; D gene uncertain. This CDR3 region has 15 residues. V gave up 3 bases and J gave up 3 bases, with 15 bases separating them. The V gene's germline CDR1 is MNHEY and CDR2 SMNVEV (reference sequence). CDR3 region: CASSFKAGRYYEQYF. The DNA of the CDR3 is TGTGCCAGCAGTTTCAAGGCAGGCCGTTACTACGAGCAGTACTTC.

Many counts were recorded for this clonotype. V gene TRBV28 combines with J gene TRBJ2-5; D might be TRBD1 or TRBD2, each matching 5 bases. The CDR3 has 14 amino acids. V lost 6 bases to trimming and J lost 4 bases, with 15 bases between them. The germline V gene has CDR1 MDHEN and CDR2 SYDVKM. The CDR3 bases are TGTGCCAGCAGAAAAAAAAAGGGACGAGAGACCCAGTACTTC. It specifies CASRKKKGRETQYF.

This clonotype was found a few times. V and J are TRBV7-9 and TRBJ2-2; D is unresolved. Germline V gives CDR1 SEHNR, CDR2 FQNEAQ (reference sequence). The V gene lost 5 bases and the J gene lost 7 bases, with 11 bases spanning the gap. This CDR3 region has 13 residues. The CDR3 bases are TGTGCCAGCAGCCCCAGGTGGGACGGGGAGCTGTTTTTT. As protein: CASSPRWDGELFF.

This clonotype was seen many times. This rearrangement joins TRBV5-1 to TRBJ1-1; the D is unclear. The V and J ends lost 4 bases and 3 bases respectively, with 10 bases between them. This CDR3 has 13 amino acids. The germline V gene encodes CDR1 SGHRS and CDR2 YFSETQ. CDR3 in amino acids: CASSPGPDTEAFF. CDR3 nucleotides: TGCGCCAGCAGCCCTGGACCGGACACTGAAGCTTTCTTT.

The rearrangement joins TRBV4-1 to TRBJ1-2; unclear D gene. CDR1 and CDR2 (germline): MGHRA, YSYEKL. The V gene lost 2 bases and the J gene lost 4 bases, with 14 bases spanning the gap. This CDR3 has 15 residues. This CDR3 reads CASSQRTAASYGYTF. The CDR3 coding sequence is TGCGCCAGCAGCCAACGGACTGCGGCCTCCTATGGCTACACCTTC.

This clonotype is a singleton in its sample. This rearrangement joins TRBV20-1 to TRBJ1-2; TRBD1 agrees at 7 bases. Looked up from germline, CDR1 is DFQATT and CDR2 is SNEGSKA (reference sequence). This CDR3 comprises 12 residues. V shed 6 bases and J 4 bases; nucleotides not matched to a gene: 5. CDR3 sequence reads: CSASGTVYGYTF. Written as DNA, the CDR3 is TGCAGTGCCTCCGGGACAGTCTATGGCTACACCTTC.

This clonotype was seen at least ten times. J is TRBJ2-7 and V is TRBV6-5; perhaps TRBD2 as D (6 bases). From germline, CDR1 is MNHEY and CDR2 SVGAGI. The CDR3 has 15 residues. V lost 8 bases to trimming and J lost 0 bases, with 17 bases between them. The CDR3 loop is CASQVSRGNSYEQYF. CDR3 nucleotide sequence: TGTGCCAGCCAGGTATCTCGCGGGAACTCCTACGAGCAGTACTTC.

The sample holds many counts of this clonotype. The CDR3 DNA reads TGCGCCAGCAGCGCGGTTAGCGGTAACACCGGGGAGCTGTTTTTT. It yields the protein CASSAVSGNTGELFF. This chain uses TRBV5-1 with TRBJ2-2; D possibly corresponds to TRBD2 (6 bases). V was trimmed by 4 bases and J by 2 bases, leaving 12 bases between them. Germline V gene lookup returns CDR1 SGHRS and CDR2 YFSETQ. CDR3 size: 15 residues.

The genes are TRBV28 and TRBJ1-2; 7 positions match TRBD1. Germline loops: CDR1 MDHEN, CDR2 SYDVKM. V lost 5 bases to trimming and J lost 8 bases; unmatched junction nucleotides: 14. The CDR3 is 15 residues long. The DNA for the CDR3 is TGTGCCAGCAGTATAACCAGGGGGGCTGAAGAAGGCTACACCTTC. This translates into CASSITRGAEEGYTF.

The gene calls are TRBV9 and TRBJ1-2; D call uncertain. V was shortened by 0 bases and J by 2 bases, with 8 bases between the two germline ends. Per the germline V gene, CDR1 is SGDLS and CDR2 is YYNGEE. CDR3 size: 14 residues. Here the CDR3 DNA reads TGTGCCAGCAGCGTAGCGAGCGGAAACTATGGCTACACCTTC. This translates into CASSVASGNYGYTF. Looking up the rest from reference TRBV9 and TRBJ1-2 gives the full variable domain: DSGVTQTPKHLITATGQRVTLRCSPRSGDLSVYWYQQSLDQGLQFLIQYYNGEERAKGNILERFSAQQFPDLHSELNLSSLELGDSALYFCASSVASGNYGYTFGSGTRLTVV.

This clonotype was recorded at least ten times. The rearrangement joins TRBV6-5 to TRBJ2-7; 11 bases align to TRBD2. Germline trimming cut 5 bases from V and 2 bases from J; bases unmatched to any gene: 5. In germline, CDR1 is MNHEY, CDR2 SVGAGI. The CDR3 loop spans 15 amino acids. The CDR3 DNA sequence: TGTGCCAGCAGTACTAGCGGGGGACCAACCTACGAGCAGTACTTC. As protein: CASSTSGGPTYEQYF.

With respect to this clonotype: Being one base from a much bigger clone, this may be a read error. The J gene is TRBJ2-3, the V gene TRBV15; D unclear. Germline V gene lookup returns CDR1 LNHNV and CDR2 YYDKDF (reference sequence). CDR3 size: 15 residues. V lost 0 bases and J lost 0, with 7 bases in between. The CDR3 loop reads CATSRDWSSTDTQYF. The CDR3 coding sequence is TGTGCCACCAGCAGAGATTGGAGTAGCACAGATACGCAGTATTTT.

This clonotype was detected ten times or more. This chain joins TRBV19 and TRBJ1-1, with 7 bases fitting TRBD1. The CDR3 has 17 amino acids. Germline CDR1 reads LNHDA; CDR2 reads SQIVND (reference sequence). J lost 2 bases, V lost 5 bases, and 14 bases had no gene match. The CDR3: CASSPLGGGVGNTEAFF. For the CDR3, the DNA is TGTGCCAGTAGTCCTCTTGGAGGGGGCGTCGGTAACACTGAAGCTTTCTTT.

The CDR3 DNA is TGTGCCAGCAGATTGGACAGGGGCTACTACGAGCAGTACTTC. It yields the protein CASRLDRGYYEQYF. The V and J genes are TRBV12-3 or TRBV12-4 and TRBJ2-7; TRBD1 aligns across 9 bases. With 6 bases clipped from V and 3 bases from J, the junction kept 6 bases outside the gene matches. The CDR3 extends over 14 amino acids.

This clonotype was counted between two and nine times. The chain links TRBV7-9 to TRBJ2-5, with TRBD1 as a possible D gene (6 bases). Germline V gene lookup returns CDR1 SEHNR and CDR2 FQNEAQ (reference sequence). This CDR3 spans 14 amino acids. V gave up 5 bases and J gave up 2 bases, with 12 bases separating them. Here the CDR3 reads CASSNDRYQETQYF. The DNA of the CDR3 is TGTGCCAGCAGCAACGACAGGTATCAAGAGACCCAGTACTTC.

This clonotype was counted at least ten times. This chain links TRBV6-5 with TRBJ2-4, with D hard to call. V shed 0 bases and J shed 6 bases, with 6 bases lying between them. Germline lookup yields CDR1 MNHEY and CDR2 SVGAGI. The CDR3 consists of 13 residues. The CDR3 is CASSYSVGNIQYF. In DNA, the CDR3 is TGTGCCAGCAGTTACTCGGTAGGAAACATTCAGTACTTC.

This chain links TRBV2 with TRBJ2-2; D is perhaps TRBD2 (6 bases). CDR3 length: 16 amino acids. The V gene lost 7 bases and the J gene lost 1 base, with 16 bases spanning the gap. Germline-derived CDR1 and CDR2 are SNHLY and FYNNEI. This CDR3 is CASKSNRGKNTGELFF. CDR3 coding DNA: TGTGCCAGCAAGTCCAACCGCGGGAAGAACACCGGGGAGCTGTTTTTT.

This clonotype was counted ten times or more. The chain carries TRBV11-2 and TRBJ2-7; D is unclear. Trimming stripped 6 bases from V and 6 bases from J, with 18 bases between. The CDR3 has 14 amino acids. Germline V gene data show CDR1 as SGHAT and CDR2 as FQNNGV. The CDR3 loop is CASRPAPFPGEQYF. The CDR3 DNA reads TGTGCCAGCAGGCCCGCCCCTTTCCCGGGCGAGCAGTACTTC.

The chain links TRBV11-1 to TRBJ2-3, with 9 positions matching TRBD2. The CDR3 spans 16 residues. The germline V gene encodes CDR1 SGHAT and CDR2 FQDESV (reference sequence). V was clipped by 5 bases and J by 4 bases; unmatched bases: 10. Here the CDR3 reads CASSDRTSGFSDTQYF. CDR3 nucleotides: TGTGCCAGCAGCGACAGAACTAGCGGGTTTTCAGATACGCAGTATTTT.

In its sample, this clonotype was seen many times. This chain links TRBV10-3 with TRBJ1-2, with D possibly matching TRBD1 (5 bases). This CDR3 region has 16 residues. Trimming stripped 0 bases from V and 0 bases from J, with 11 bases between. From germline, CDR1 is ENHRY and CDR2 SYGVKD. The CDR3 DNA reads as TGTGCCATCAGTGAGTCGTGGGGGACCTCTAACTATGGCTACACCTTC. This sequence encodes CAISESWGTSNYGYTF.